These 16 T cell receptor beta chains share one sample of origin, sequenced in a study of spatial heterogeneity in lung cancer. TCRdb reanalysed the 5' RACE reads using MiXCR and keeps one entry per CDR3 protein. Among about 95,000 distinct CDR3 sequences, roughly 9.5% were seen once, and the ten largest hold around 7%. The time point was: sample taken at primary tumor resection. Frozen PBMC, nontumor lung or tumor provided whole RNA, which was sequenced unsorted. The material was PBMCs, obtained at surgery. The receptors stem from a male donor with early-stage non-small cell lung cancer.

This clonotype was seen at least ten times. The CDR3 DNA is TGTGCCAGCAGCGCGGAGGGACAGGGGGCCCGGGAGCAGTTCTTC. Encoded protein: CASSAEGQGAREQFF. The chain employs TRBV7-2 and TRBJ2-1; 12 bases agree with TRBD1. Germline trimming cut 5 bases from V and 10 bases from J; bases unmatched to any gene: 9. This CDR3 is 15 amino acids long. The germline CDR1 and CDR2 sequences are SGHTA and FQGNSA. Using reference TRBV7-2 and TRBJ2-1 for the parts outside the CDR3, the full variable domain is GAGVSQSPSNKVTEKGKDVELRCDPISGHTALYWYRQSLGQGLEFLIYFQGNSAPDKSGLPSDRFSAERTGGSVSTLTIQRTQQEDSAVYLCASSAEGQGAREQFFGPGTRLTVL.

This clonotype was detected ten times or more. The rearrangement links TRBV6-6 to TRBJ2-1, with 7 bases matching TRBD1. CDR3 length: 13 residues. Germline trimming cut 4 bases from V and 3 bases from J; bases unmatched to any gene: 0. Germline V gives CDR1 MNHNY, CDR2 SVGAGI (reference sequence). The CDR3 loop is CASSWDSYNEQFF. The CDR3, as DNA: TGTGCCAGCAGTTGGGACAGCTACAATGAGCAGTTCTTC.

The chain joins TRBV6-1 to TRBJ1-5; TRBD1 is a possible D gene (6 bases). The CDR3 spans 15 residues. V lost 5 bases to trimming and J lost 3 bases, with 14 bases between them. CDR1 is MNHNS, CDR2 SASEGT, per germline. The CDR3 coding sequence is TGTGCCAGCAGTCCACAGGGAGTAGACAATCAGCCCCAGCATTTT. Amino acid sequence: CASSPQGVDNQPQHF.

The chain employs TRBV24-1 and TRBJ2-1; D is unresolved. Trimming left V 2 bases short and J 9 bases short, with 16 bases between. The CDR3 covers 15 residues. The germline CDR1 and CDR2 sequences are KGHDR and SFDVKD. The CDR3 DNA reads as TGTGCCACCAGTGATTCAGCCGAAGAGAGTATTGAGCAGTTCTTC. Translating it yields CATSDSAEESIEQFF.

Ten or more counts support this clonotype. J is TRBJ1-1 and V is TRBV6-6; TRBD1 might be the D (5 bases). Germline V gene sequence: CDR1 MNHNY, CDR2 SVGAGI (reference sequence). This CDR3 is built from 16 residues. Trimming took off 7 bases at V and 6 bases at J, with 24 bases between the two ends. Written as DNA, the CDR3 is TGTGCCAGCAACCCAGGGTGGGGTAAAGCCCCCCCTGAAGCTTTCTTT. Protein sequence: CASNPGWGKAPPEAFF.

V is TRBV5-1 and J is TRBJ2-5; either TRBD1 or TRBD2 may supply D (5 bases each). The germline V gene encodes CDR1 SGHRS and CDR2 YFSETQ. CDR3 length: 14 residues. V was cut by 4 bases and J by 1 base, with 11 bases left in between. This chain's CDR3 is CASSRRDGQETQYF. CDR3 sequence (DNA): TGCGCCAGCAGCCGCCGGGACGGCCAAGAGACCCAGTACTTC.

This clonotype appeared a few times. The chain links TRBV11-2 to TRBJ2-1; 9 bases are shared with TRBD2. The germline V gene has CDR1 SGHAT and CDR2 FQNNGV. This CDR3 contains 19 residues. J gave up 1 base and V 6 bases, and 16 bases lay outside the gene matches. Written as DNA, the CDR3 is TGTGCCAGCAGATTTTGGGGCCTAGCGGGAAGTGAATCCTACAATGAGCAGTTCTTC. Translated, it gives CASRFWGLAGSESYNEQFF.

This clonotype was seen a few times. The rearrangement uses TRBV9 and TRBJ2-1; D unresolved. Germline V gene lookup returns CDR1 SGDLS and CDR2 YYNGEE. The CDR3 contains 14 residues. The germline V and J ends were trimmed by 4 bases and 1 base, with 9 bases remaining between them. CDR3: CASSPAGSYNEQFF. As DNA, the CDR3 is TGTGCCAGCAGCCCTGCCGGGTCCTACAATGAGCAGTTCTTC. The full variable domain, rest sourced from reference TRBV9 and TRBJ2-1, is DSGVTQTPKHLITATGQRVTLRCSPRSGDLSVYWYQQSLDQGLQFLIQYYNGEERAKGNILERFSAQQFPDLHSELNLSSLELGDSALYFCASSPAGSYNEQFFGPGTRLTVL.

This clonotype was observed a handful of times. The chain carries TRBV30 and TRBJ2-1; 8 bases line up with TRBD2. CDR1 is GTSNPN, CDR2 SVGIG, per germline (reference sequence). The V segment lost 7 bases and the J segment 5 bases; nucleotides outside the gene matches: 7. The CDR3 length is 13 residues. CDR3 sequence (DNA): TGTGCCTCCCAGGCGGGAGGAGACAATGAGCAGTTCTTC. As protein: CASQAGGDNEQFF. The variable domain in full, completed from reference TRBV30 and TRBJ2-1, reads SQTIHQWPATLVQPVGSPLSLECTVEGTSNPNLYWYRQAAGRGLQLLFYSVGIGQISSEVPQNLSASRPQDRQFILSSKKLLLSDSGFYLCASQAGGDNEQFFGPGTRLTVL.

This chain connects TRBV20-1 to TRBJ1-6; 7 nucleotides match TRBD1. Germline lookup yields CDR1 DFQATT and CDR2 SNEGSKA (reference sequence). The CDR3 totals 15 residues. Germline trimming cut 3 bases from V and 1 base from J; bases unmatched to any gene: 3. The CDR3 DNA reads TGCAGTGCTAGCTCACAGGGGTCCTATAATTCACCCCTCCACTTT. As protein: CSASSQGSYNSPLHF.

This clonotype was observed at least ten times. The chain couples TRBV5-4 to TRBJ2-5; D is ambiguous. Germline CDR1 and CDR2: SGHNT and YYREEE (reference sequence). The V and J ends lost 0 bases and 4 bases respectively, with 4 bases between them. CDR3 length: 12 amino acids. For the CDR3, the DNA is TGTGCCAGCAGCTTGGCTCGAGAGACCCAGTACTTC. Protein sequence: CASSLARETQYF.

This clonotype was seen at least ten times. The rearrangement joins TRBV12-3 or TRBV12-4 to TRBJ2-5, with 12 bases aligning to TRBD2. With V trimmed by 1 base and J by 4 bases, 4 bases remained unmatched. CDR3 length equals 16 residues. This CDR3 reads CASSLGLAGGLETQYF. For the CDR3, the DNA is TGTGCCAGCAGTTTAGGCCTAGCGGGAGGGCTAGAGACCCAGTACTTC.

As to this clonotype: A much larger clone differs by one base, so this may be a read error. The chain recombines TRBV5-1 with TRBJ2-3; D call uncertain. Germline CDR1 is SGHRS and CDR2 is YFSETQ. This CDR3 contains 14 residues. The CDR3 sequence is CTSSPVGPPDTQYF. For the CDR3, the DNA is TGCACCAGCAGCCCCGTAGGGCCCCCAGATACGCAGTATTTT.

This clonotype was observed a handful of times. The V gene is TRBV20-1, the J gene TRBJ2-7; 7 bases map to TRBD2. This CDR3 has 13 residues. Germline loops: CDR1 DFQATT, CDR2 SNEGSKA (reference sequence). Losses at the gene ends were 5 bases for V and 3 bases for J; bases not matched to a gene: 7. The chain's CDR3 is CSALAGDYYEQYF. CDR3 in DNA: TGCAGTGCTTTAGCGGGTGACTACTACGAGCAGTACTTC.

The chain is built from TRBV28 and TRBJ2-7; D perhaps matches TRBD2 (5 bases). The V gene's germline CDR1 is MDHEN and CDR2 SYDVKM. The CDR3 length is 14 residues. V shed 3 bases and J shed 5 bases, with 14 bases lying between them. The CDR3 spells CASSLNGNYNEQYF. The CDR3 bases are TGTGCCAGCAGTTTGAACGGGAACTATAACGAGCAGTACTTC.

This clonotype was recorded a few times. The chain has TRBV10-3 and TRBJ2-2, with 8 positions matching TRBD2. Trimming at V came to 8 bases and at J to 3 bases, leaving 8 bases not matched to a gene. The CDR3 has 15 residues. From germline, CDR1 is ENHRY and CDR2 SYGVKD. The CDR3 DNA follows: TGTGCCATCTCTGAGGTACTAGCGGACACCGGGGAGCTGTTTTTT. Translating it yields CAISEVLADTGELFF.